Shown below are 21 T cell receptor beta chains from a single sample sequenced in a study of PD-L1 blockade in urothelial cancer. TCRdb's copy holds only in-frame clones and misses some; the assay was immunoSEQ multiplex PCR. The table shows roughly 63,000 clones, with roughly 76% occurring only once. The sample's time point: pretreatment peripheral blood. Sequences were derived from PBMCs, sampled around atezolizumab (anti-PD-L1) treatment. The receptor source for this set is a man in his 70s with urothelial cancer.

Comment on this clone: The same CDR3 can be traced to other DNA sequences in this sample. J is TRBJ1-2 and V is TRBV6-5, with 8 bases identical to TRBD1. CDR1 and CDR2 from the germline V gene are MNHEY and SVGAGI. The CDR3 has 14 amino acids. After removal of 8 bases from V and 4 bases from J, the junction contained 9 bases not matched to a gene. The CDR3 loop is CASGLGQGGYGYTF. CDR3 in DNA: TGTGCCAGCGGACTTGGACAGGGCGGCTATGGCTACACCTTC.

V gene TRBV5-1 combines with J gene TRBJ2-3, with 10 bases that match TRBD2. This CDR3 is 15 amino acids long. J was trimmed by 1 base and V by 2 bases; bases with no gene match: 1. The germline CDR1 and CDR2 sequences are SGHRS and YFSETQ. The CDR3 DNA reads as TGCGCCAGCAGCTTAAGCGGGAGGGGCACAGATACGCAGTATTTT. It specifies CASSLSGRGTDTQYF.

V is TRBV7-8 and J is TRBJ2-5; TRBD2 matches 7 bases. Germline lookup yields CDR1 SGHVS and CDR2 FQNEAQ. The CDR3 length is 15 residues. V dropped 3 bases and J dropped 2; count of bases not matched to a gene: 6. DNA for the CDR3: TGTGCCAGCAGCTTCCCGGTGGGAGGGCAAGAGACCCAGTACTTC. Translated: CASSFPVGGQETQYF.

This clone has only one observation. The V gene is TRBV19, the J gene TRBJ1-5, with a weak D call TRBD1 (6 bases). The CDR3 has 14 residues. V lost 5 bases and J lost 3, with 11 bases in between. Germline V gives CDR1 LNHDA, CDR2 SQIVND (reference sequence). CDR3 loop: CASSQRDNNQPQHF. CDR3 coding DNA: TGTGCCAGTAGTCAACGGGACAACAATCAGCCCCAGCATTTT.

The CDR3 sequence: CASSIDRRYGYTF. The CDR3 DNA sequence: TGTGCCAGTAGTATAGATCGGCGGTATGGCTACACCTTC. The chain has TRBV19 and TRBJ1-2; D remains unclear. CDR3 size: 13 residues. Germline lookup yields CDR1 LNHDA and CDR2 SQIVND (reference sequence). Deletions cut 0 bases from V and 5 bases from J, with 7 bases between. The full variable domain, its missing parts supplied by reference TRBV19 and TRBJ1-2, is DGGITQSPKYLFRKEGQNVTLSCEQNLNHDAMYWYRQDPGQGLRLIYYSQIVNDFQKGDIAEGYSVSREKKESFPLTVTSAQKNPTAFYLCASSIDRRYGYTFGSGTRLTVV.

The gene calls are TRBV5-1 and TRBJ2-7, with 12 bases identical to TRBD1. This CDR3 comprises 17 residues. The V segment lost 4 bases and the J segment 6 bases; nucleotides outside the gene matches: 14. CDR1 is SGHRS, CDR2 YFSETQ, per germline. The DNA for the CDR3 is TGCGCCAGCAGCCTCACCCCCGGGGACAGGGGGCGGAGCGAGCAGTACTTC. This encodes CASSLTPGDRGRSEQYF.

The chain links TRBV7-9 to TRBJ1-2; a weak D match, TRBD1 (5 bases). This CDR3 contains 13 residues. Germline assignment: CDR1 SEHNR and CDR2 FQNEAQ (reference sequence). Trimming removed 8 bases from V and 7 bases from J, with 17 bases in between. The CDR3 DNA is TGTGCCAGCGATTCATATGACGGGGGTGGCTACACCTTC. Its translation is CASDSYDGGGYTF.

The chain is built from TRBV11-2 and TRBJ1-2, with D unclear. Trimming removed 0 bases at V and 6 bases at J, with 17 bases between. The CDR3 extends over 16 amino acids. The V gene's germline CDR1 is SGHAT and CDR2 FQNNGV. The CDR3: CASSLDMARSWDGYTF. CDR3 sequence (DNA): TGTGCCAGCAGCTTAGATATGGCCAGGTCCTGGGATGGCTACACCTTC. Full variable domain (remainder filled in from reference TRBV11-2 and TRBJ1-2): EAGVAQSPRYKIIEKRQSVAFWCNPISGHATLYWYQQILGQGPKLLIQFQNNGVVDDSQLPKDRFSAERLKGVDSTLKIQPAKLEDSAVYLCASSLDMARSWDGYTFGSGTRLTVV.

The chain combines TRBV11-2 with TRBJ1-1, with 10 bases that match TRBD1. The CDR3 spans 14 residues. CDR1 is SGHAT and CDR2 is FQNNGV in the germline V gene. The J segment lost 4 bases and the V segment lost 5 bases, leaving 4 bases of the junction unmatched. CDR3 protein: CASSARDRGTEAFF. The CDR3, as DNA: TGTGCCAGCAGCGCCCGGGACAGGGGCACTGAAGCTTTCTTT.

The chain combines TRBV9 with TRBJ2-1, with D possibly being TRBD1 (5 bases). The CDR3 is 13 amino acids. Trimming stripped 2 bases from V and 8 bases from J, with 11 bases between. Germline CDR1 SGDLS, CDR2 YYNGEE. For the CDR3, the DNA is TGTGCCAGCAGCGTCGACAGTGGGGATGAGCAGTTCTTC. This gives the protein CASSVDSGDEQFF.

The rearrangement joins TRBV6-1 to TRBJ2-4; D is unresolved. The CDR3 runs to 13 residues. Trimming left V 1 base short and J 5 bases short, with 6 bases between. CDR1 MNHNS and CDR2 SASEGT come from the germline V gene. The CDR3 loop is CASSEVRENIQYF. The CDR3 DNA is TGTGCCAGCAGTGAAGTTCGGGAAAACATTCAGTACTTC.

The chain couples TRBV7-6 to TRBJ1-4; TRBD1 might be the D (6 bases). V dropped 3 bases and J dropped 3 bases, with 11 bases sitting between them. The CDR3 has 15 residues. CDR1 is SGHVS and CDR2 is FNYEAQ in the germline V gene. CDR3 sequence reads: CASSFQGQPNEKLFF. For the CDR3, the DNA is TGTGCCAGCAGCTTTCAGGGGCAACCTAATGAAAAACTGTTTTTT.

This clone was recorded a few times. This chain links TRBV7-3 with TRBJ1-2, with TRBD1 matching 9 bases. The V gene end was trimmed by 2 bases and the J gene end by 6 bases; junction bases not matched to a gene: 16. The CDR3 has 18 amino acids. Germline assignment: CDR1 SGHTA and CDR2 FQGTGA. CDR3: CASSLVFVTGGIRDGYTF. The CDR3, as DNA: TGTGCCAGCAGCTTAGTGTTCGTGACAGGGGGGATTCGTGATGGCTACACCTTC.

There are a few counts of this clone. The chain employs TRBV4-3 and TRBJ1-4; TRBD1 aligns across 10 bases. Germline values: CDR1 LGHNA, CDR2 YSLEER. This CDR3 comprises 15 residues. J was trimmed by 2 bases and V by 3 bases; bases with no gene match: 0. The chain's CDR3 is CASSQTGGTNEKLFF. CDR3 nucleotide sequence: TGCGCCAGCAGCCAGACAGGGGGCACTAATGAAAAACTGTTTTTT.

The genes are TRBV5-1 and TRBJ2-1; 12 nucleotides agree with TRBD2. The CDR3 covers 15 residues. V trimming: 4 bases; J trimming: 6 bases; junction bases outside the gene matches: 5. Germline assignment: CDR1 SGHRS and CDR2 YFSETQ. The CDR3 sequence is CASSATSGGPNEQFF. CDR3 nucleotide sequence: TGCGCCAGCAGCGCTACTAGCGGGGGGCCCAATGAGCAGTTCTTC.

The chain employs TRBV28 and TRBJ1-2, with D unresolved. Looked up from germline, CDR1 is MDHEN and CDR2 is SYDVKM. The CDR3 runs to 14 residues. V dropped 5 bases and J dropped 6 bases, with 16 bases sitting between them. Written as DNA, the CDR3 is TGTGCCAGCAGTCCCGGAGGGAGCGTGGATGGCTACACCTTC. It encodes CASSPGGSVDGYTF.

The rearrangement links TRBV7-9 to TRBJ1-2, with D perhaps matching TRBD1 (5 bases). This CDR3 is built from 11 residues. Germline CDR1 SEHNR, CDR2 FQNEAQ (reference sequence). Trimming shortened V by 3 bases and J by 8 bases, and 7 bases separated the two germline ends. As DNA, the CDR3 is TGTGCCAGCAGCTTGGGGGGGGGCTACACCTTC. It yields the protein CASSLGGGYTF. Supplemented by reference TRBV7-9 and TRBJ1-2, the full variable domain reads DTGVSQNPRHKITKRGQNVTFRCDPISEHNRLYWYRQTLGQGPEFLTYFQNEAQLEKSRLLSDRFSAERPKGSFSTLEIQRTEQGDSAMYLCASSLGGGYTFGSGTRLTVV.

CDR3 DNA sequence: TGTGCCAGTAGTGCCCGACAGGGGGCGAAAACCTTC. Amino acids: CASSARQGAKTF. The chain employs TRBV19 and TRBJ1-2, with 10 positions matching TRBD1. V shed 5 bases and J 14 bases; nucleotides not matched to a gene: 8. Germline V lookup: CDR1 LNHDA, CDR2 SQIVND (reference sequence). The CDR3 loop spans 12 amino acids. Drawing the rest from reference TRBV19 and TRBJ1-2, the complete variable domain is DGGITQSPKYLFRKEGQNVTLSCEQNLNHDAMYWYRQDPGQGLRLIYYSQIVNDFQKGDIAEGYSVSREKKESFPLTVTSAQKNPTAFYLCASSARQGAKTFGSGTRLTVV.

This chain connects TRBV9 to TRBJ2-5, with 8 nucleotides matching TRBD2. The germline V gene has CDR1 SGDLS and CDR2 YYNGEE. The CDR3 runs to 15 residues. Trimming took 0 bases from V and 2 from J; bases not matched to a gene: 3. The CDR3 DNA is TGTGCCAGCAGCGTAGGAGTAGCGGGGCAAGAGACCCAGTACTTC. Its protein is CASSVGVAGQETQYF.

This chain uses TRBV2 with TRBJ1-4; 7 bases fit TRBD1. The CDR3 length is 13 residues. V shed 8 bases and J 4 bases; nucleotides not matched to a gene: 4. In germline, CDR1 is SNHLY, CDR2 FYNNEI. This CDR3 reads CASRRQGNEKLFF. In DNA form, the CDR3 reads TGTGCCAGCCGACGACAGGGTAATGAAAAACTGTTTTTT.

The V call is TRBV29-1, the J call TRBJ1-2, with 8 nucleotides matching TRBD1. The germline V gene encodes CDR1 SQVTM and CDR2 ANQGSEA. The junction had 7 bases not matched to a gene; V was cut back by 4 bases and J by 6 bases. The CDR3 has 13 amino acids. The CDR3 here is CSVVTGTGNGYTF. The DNA of the CDR3 is TGCAGCGTTGTAACCGGGACAGGCAATGGCTACACCTTC.